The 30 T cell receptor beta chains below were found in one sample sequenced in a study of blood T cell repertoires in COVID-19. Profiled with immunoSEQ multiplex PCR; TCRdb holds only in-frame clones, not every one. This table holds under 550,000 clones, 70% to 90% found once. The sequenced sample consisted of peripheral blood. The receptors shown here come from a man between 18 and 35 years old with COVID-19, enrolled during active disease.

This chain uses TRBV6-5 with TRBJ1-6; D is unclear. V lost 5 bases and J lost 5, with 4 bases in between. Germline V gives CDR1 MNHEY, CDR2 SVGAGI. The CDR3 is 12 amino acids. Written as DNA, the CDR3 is TGTGCCAGCAGTATAAATAATTCACCCCTCCACTTT. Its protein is CASSINNSPLHF.

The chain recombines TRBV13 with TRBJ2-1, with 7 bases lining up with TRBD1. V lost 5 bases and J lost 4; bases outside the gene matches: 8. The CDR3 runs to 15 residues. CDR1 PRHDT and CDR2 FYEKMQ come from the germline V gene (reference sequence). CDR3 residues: CASSGTADGYNEQFF. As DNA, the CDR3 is TGTGCCAGCAGCGGGACAGCGGACGGGTACAATGAGCAGTTCTTC.

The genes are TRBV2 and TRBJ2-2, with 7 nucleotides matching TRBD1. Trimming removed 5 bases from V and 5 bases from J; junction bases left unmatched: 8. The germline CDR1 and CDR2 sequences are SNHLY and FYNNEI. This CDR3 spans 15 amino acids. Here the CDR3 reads CASSRDRARTGELFF. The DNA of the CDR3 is TGTGCCAGCAGTCGCGACAGGGCTAGGACCGGGGAGCTGTTTTTT.

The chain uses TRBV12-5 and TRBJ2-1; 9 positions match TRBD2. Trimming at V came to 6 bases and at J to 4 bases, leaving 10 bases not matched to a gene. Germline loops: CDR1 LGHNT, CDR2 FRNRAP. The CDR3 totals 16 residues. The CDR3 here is CASGPPGLAWYNEQFF. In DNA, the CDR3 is TGTGCTAGTGGCCCCCCGGGACTAGCATGGTACAATGAGCAGTTCTTC. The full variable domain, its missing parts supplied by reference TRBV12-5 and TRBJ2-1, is DARVTQTPRHKVTEMGQEVTMRCQPILGHNTVFWYRQTMMQGLELLAYFRNRAPLDDSGMPKDRFSAEMPDATLATLKIQPSEPRDSAVYFCASGPPGLAWYNEQFFGPGTRLTVL.

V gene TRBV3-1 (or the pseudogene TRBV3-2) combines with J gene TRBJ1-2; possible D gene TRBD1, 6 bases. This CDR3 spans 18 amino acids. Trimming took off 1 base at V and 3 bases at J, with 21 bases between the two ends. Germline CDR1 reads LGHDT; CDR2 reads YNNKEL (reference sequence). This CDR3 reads CASSQGYTTGGKDYGYTF. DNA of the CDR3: TGTGCCAGCAGCCAAGGATATACGACAGGCGGAAAGGACTATGGCTACACCTTC.

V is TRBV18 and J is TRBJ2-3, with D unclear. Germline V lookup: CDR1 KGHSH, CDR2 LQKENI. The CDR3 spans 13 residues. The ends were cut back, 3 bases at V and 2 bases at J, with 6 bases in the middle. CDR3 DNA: TGTGCCAGCTCACCCCCTCTCACAGATACGCAGTATTTT. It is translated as CASSPPLTDTQYF.

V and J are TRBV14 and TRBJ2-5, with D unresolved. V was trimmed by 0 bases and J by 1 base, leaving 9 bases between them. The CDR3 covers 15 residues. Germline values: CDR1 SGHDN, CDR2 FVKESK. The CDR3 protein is CASSQEAVLQETQYF. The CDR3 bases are TGTGCCAGCAGCCAAGAGGCCGTCCTCCAAGAGACCCAGTACTTC.

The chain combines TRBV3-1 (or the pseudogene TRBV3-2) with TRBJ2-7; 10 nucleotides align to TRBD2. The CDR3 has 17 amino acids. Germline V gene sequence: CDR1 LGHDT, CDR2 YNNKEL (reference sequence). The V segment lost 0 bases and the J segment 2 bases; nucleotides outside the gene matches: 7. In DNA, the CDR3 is TGTGCCAGCAGCCAAGAAACTAGCGGGACTAGCCCCTACGAGCAGTACTTC. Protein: CASSQETSGTSPYEQYF.

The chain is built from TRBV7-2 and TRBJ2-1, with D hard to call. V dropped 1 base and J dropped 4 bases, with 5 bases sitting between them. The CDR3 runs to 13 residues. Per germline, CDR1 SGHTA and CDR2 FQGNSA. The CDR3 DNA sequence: TGTGCCAGCAGCTTAGTCTTATACAATGAGCAGTTCTTC. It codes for CASSLVLYNEQFF.

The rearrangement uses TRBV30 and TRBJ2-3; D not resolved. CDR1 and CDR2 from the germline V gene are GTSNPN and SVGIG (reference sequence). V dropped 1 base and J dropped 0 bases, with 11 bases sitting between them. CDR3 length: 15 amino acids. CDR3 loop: CAWSEENGSTDTQYF. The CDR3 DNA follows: TGTGCCTGGAGTGAGGAGAACGGAAGCACAGATACGCAGTATTTT.

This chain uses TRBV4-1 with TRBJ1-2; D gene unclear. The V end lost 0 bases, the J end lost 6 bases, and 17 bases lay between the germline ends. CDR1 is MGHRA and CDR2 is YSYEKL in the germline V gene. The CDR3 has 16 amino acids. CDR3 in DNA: TGCGCCAGCAGCCAAGATTCCGGGGAGGGTTTGGATGGCTACACCTTC. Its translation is CASSQDSGEGLDGYTF.

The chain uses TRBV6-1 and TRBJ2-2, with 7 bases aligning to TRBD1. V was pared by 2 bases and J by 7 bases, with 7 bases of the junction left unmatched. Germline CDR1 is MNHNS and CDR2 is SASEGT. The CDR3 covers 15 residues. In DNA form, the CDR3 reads TGTGCCAGCAGTGAACAGACAGGGATATTCGGGGAGCTGTTTTTT. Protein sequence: CASSEQTGIFGELFF.

The CDR3 here is CASSSQGPGELFF. The CDR3 coding sequence is TGTGCCAGCAGCTCACAGGGCCCCGGGGAGCTGTTTTTT. The V gene is TRBV11-2, the J gene TRBJ2-2; possible D gene TRBD1, 6 bases. This CDR3 comprises 13 residues. V lost 4 bases and J 6 bases, leaving 9 bases between the germline ends. Germline V lookup: CDR1 SGHAT, CDR2 FQNNGV.

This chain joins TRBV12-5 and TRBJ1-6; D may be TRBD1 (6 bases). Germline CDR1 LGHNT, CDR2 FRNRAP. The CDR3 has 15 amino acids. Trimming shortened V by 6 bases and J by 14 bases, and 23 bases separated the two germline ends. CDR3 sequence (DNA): TGTGCTAGTGGCCAAGGAGCAGGGGAATTCAGGGCCCTCCACTTT. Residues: CASGQGAGEFRALHF.

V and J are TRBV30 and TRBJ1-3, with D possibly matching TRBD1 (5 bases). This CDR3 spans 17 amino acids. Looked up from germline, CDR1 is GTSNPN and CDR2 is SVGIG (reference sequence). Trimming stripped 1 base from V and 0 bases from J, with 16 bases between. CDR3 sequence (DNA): TGTGCCTGGAGTGCCCGCGCAGGGTTCTCCTCTGGAAACACCATATATTTT. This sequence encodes CAWSARAGFSSGNTIYF.

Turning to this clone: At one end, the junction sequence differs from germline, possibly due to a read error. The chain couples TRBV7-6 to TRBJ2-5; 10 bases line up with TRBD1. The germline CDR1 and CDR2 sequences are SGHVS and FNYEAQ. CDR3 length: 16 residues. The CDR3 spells CASSLDRGPHGETQYF. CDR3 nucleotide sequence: TGTGCCAGCAGTTTAGACAGGGGGCCGCACGGGGAGACCCAGTACTTC.

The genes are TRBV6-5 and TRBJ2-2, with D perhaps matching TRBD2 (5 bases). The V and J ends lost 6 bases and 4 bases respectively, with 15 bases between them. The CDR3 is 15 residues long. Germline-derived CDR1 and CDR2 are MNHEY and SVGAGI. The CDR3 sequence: CASSTTDSFTGELFF. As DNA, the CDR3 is TGTGCCAGCAGCACGACGGACTCCTTCACCGGGGAGCTGTTTTTT.

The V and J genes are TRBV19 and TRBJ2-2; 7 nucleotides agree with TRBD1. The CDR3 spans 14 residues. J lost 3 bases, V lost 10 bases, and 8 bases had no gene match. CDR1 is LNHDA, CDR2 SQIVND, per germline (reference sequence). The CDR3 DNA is TGTGCCACCTTGCAGGGGGAGTACACCGGGGAGCTGTTTTTT. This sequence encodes CATLQGEYTGELFF.

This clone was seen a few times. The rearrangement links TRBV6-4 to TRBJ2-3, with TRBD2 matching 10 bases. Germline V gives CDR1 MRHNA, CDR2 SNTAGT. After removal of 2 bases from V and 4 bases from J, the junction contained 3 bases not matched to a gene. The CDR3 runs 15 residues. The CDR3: CASSDEAGGPDTQYF. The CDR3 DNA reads TGTGCCAGCAGTGACGAAGCGGGAGGGCCAGATACGCAGTATTTT.

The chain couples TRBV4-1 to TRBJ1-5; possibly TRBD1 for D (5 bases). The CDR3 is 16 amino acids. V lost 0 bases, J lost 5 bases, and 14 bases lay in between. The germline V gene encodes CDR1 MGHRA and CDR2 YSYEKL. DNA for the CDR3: TGCGCCAGCAGCCAAGATGGGGCGGGGGGGGATCAGCCCCAGCATTTT. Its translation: CASSQDGAGGDQPQHF.

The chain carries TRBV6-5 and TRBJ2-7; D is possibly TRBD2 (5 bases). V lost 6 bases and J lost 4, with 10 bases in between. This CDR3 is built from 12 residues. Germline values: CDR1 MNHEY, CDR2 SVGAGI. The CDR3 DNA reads TGTGCCAGCAGCAAGGAGGATTACGAGCAGTACTTC. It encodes CASSKEDYEQYF.

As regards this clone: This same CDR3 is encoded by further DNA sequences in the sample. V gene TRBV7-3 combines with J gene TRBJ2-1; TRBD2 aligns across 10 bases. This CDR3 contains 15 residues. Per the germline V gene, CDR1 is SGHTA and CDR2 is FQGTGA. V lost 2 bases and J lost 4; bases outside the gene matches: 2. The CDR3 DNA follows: TGTGCCAGCAGCTTAGGACTAGCGGATTACAATGAGCAGTTCTTC. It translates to CASSLGLADYNEQFF.

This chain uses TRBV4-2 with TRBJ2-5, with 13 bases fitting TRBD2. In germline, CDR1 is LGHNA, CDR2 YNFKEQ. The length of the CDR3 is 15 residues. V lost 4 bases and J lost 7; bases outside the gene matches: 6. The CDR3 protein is CASSPRTSGGLTQYF. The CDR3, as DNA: TGTGCCAGCAGCCCAAGGACTAGCGGGGGCCTGACCCAGTACTTC.

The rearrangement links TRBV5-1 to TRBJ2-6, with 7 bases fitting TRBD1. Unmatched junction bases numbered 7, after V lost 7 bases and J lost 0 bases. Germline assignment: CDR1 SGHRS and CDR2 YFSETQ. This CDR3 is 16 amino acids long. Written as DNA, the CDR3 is TGCGCCAGCCCACGGACAGGTAGCTCTGGGGCCAACGTCCTGACTTTC. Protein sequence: CASPRTGSSGANVLTF.

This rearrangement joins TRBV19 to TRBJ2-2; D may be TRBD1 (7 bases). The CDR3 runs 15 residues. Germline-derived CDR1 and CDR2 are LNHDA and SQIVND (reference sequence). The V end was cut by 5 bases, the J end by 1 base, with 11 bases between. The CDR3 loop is CASSPQGGNTGELFF. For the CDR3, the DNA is TGTGCCAGTAGTCCTCAGGGGGGGAACACCGGGGAGCTGTTTTTT.

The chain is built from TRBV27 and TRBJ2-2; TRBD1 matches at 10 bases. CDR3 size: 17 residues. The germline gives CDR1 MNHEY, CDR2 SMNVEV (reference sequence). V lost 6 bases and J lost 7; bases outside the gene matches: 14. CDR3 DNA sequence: TGTGCCAGCAGGGGGAACGTTCGGGACAGGGGTGGCGGGGAGCTGTTTTTT. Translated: CASRGNVRDRGGGELFF.

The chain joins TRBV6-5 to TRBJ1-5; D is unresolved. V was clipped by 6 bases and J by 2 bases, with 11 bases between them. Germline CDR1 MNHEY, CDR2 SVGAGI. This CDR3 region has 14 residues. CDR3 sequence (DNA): TGTGCCAGCAGGAGACTCGAGGGCAATCAGCCCCAGCATTTT. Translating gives CASRRLEGNQPQHF.

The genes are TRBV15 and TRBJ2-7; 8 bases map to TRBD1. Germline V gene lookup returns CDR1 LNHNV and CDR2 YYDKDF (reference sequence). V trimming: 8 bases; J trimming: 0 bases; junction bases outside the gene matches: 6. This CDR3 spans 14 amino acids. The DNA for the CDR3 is TGTGCCACCTCAGGGGGCTACAACTCCTACGAGCAGTACTTC. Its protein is CATSGGYNSYEQYF.

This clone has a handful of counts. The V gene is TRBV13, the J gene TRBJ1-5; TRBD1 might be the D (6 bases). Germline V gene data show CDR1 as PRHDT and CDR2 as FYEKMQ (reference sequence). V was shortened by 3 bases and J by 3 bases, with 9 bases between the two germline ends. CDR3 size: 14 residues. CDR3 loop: CASSFGQINQPQHF. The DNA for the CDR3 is TGTGCCAGCAGCTTCGGACAGATCAATCAGCCCCAGCATTTT.

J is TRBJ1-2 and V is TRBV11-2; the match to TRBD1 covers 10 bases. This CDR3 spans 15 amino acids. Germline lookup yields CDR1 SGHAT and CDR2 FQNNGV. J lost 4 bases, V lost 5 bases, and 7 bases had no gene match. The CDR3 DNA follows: TGTGCCAGCAGCCTGGGACAGGGGATTCTCTATGGCTACACCTTC. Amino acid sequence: CASSLGQGILYGYTF. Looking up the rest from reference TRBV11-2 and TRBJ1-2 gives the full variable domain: EAGVAQSPRYKIIEKRQSVAFWCNPISGHATLYWYQQILGQGPKLLIQFQNNGVVDDSQLPKDRFSAERLKGVDSTLKIQPAKLEDSAVYLCASSLGQGILYGYTFGSGTRLTVV.